This record looks at one T cell receptor beta chain sequence and its context. The data derive from a study of blood T cell repertoires in COVID-19. As for the study in general: PBMCs, B-cell-depleted T cells, or T cells were the source of the cDNA or gDNA that made up the material.

Followed over time, Seattle patients had been enrolled while infection was active. This CDR3 spans 14 amino acids. V was cut by 2 bases and J by 6 bases, with 15 bases left in between. From germline, CDR1 is SGHKS and CDR2 YYEKEE (reference sequence). Sequencing was performed with immunoSEQ multiplex PCR; in TCRdb, only in-frame clones are kept and a portion is missing. The table has roughly 69,000 clones, roughly 80% seen once. The sequenced material came from peripheral blood. The receptor was isolated from a man in his fifties with COVID-19, enrolled during active disease. The chain recombines TRBV5-5 with TRBJ2-7, with D possibly matching TRBD2 (5 bases). CDR3 protein: CASSFGEVRLEQYF. In DNA, the CDR3 is TGTGCCAGCAGCTTCGGGGAAGTACGTCTCGAGCAGTACTTC.